The T cell receptor beta chain described here comes from a study of vaccination and CD4 T cells after COVID-19. Study-wide context: Six males and four females, two Hispanic, made up the convalescents. For control cultures, the treatment was a CEFX pool, an HIV-1 Nef pool, or no peptide.

Sample treatment: roughly 10-day PBMC culture with coronavirus spike peptide pools or control peptides (ViraFEST assay). The medium had half its volume replaced with fresh IL-2 medium on days 3 and 7. As for this clonotype: What it binds is unknown.

Once obtained from cultured CD4+ T cells, the DNA was sequenced using the Oncomine TCR Beta short-read assay. Using its own MiXCR run on the PCR reads, TCRdb lists one record per CDR3 protein. The profile covers around 10,000 distinct CDR3 sequences, with around 67% appearing a single time and more than 7.5% taken by the ten largest. The germline V gene has CDR1 SGDLS and CDR2 YYNGEE. V was cut by 0 bases and J by 4 bases, with 11 bases left in between. The CDR3 consists of 15 residues. The specimen was CD4+ T cells from blood, cultured in vitro. The chain carries TRBV9 and TRBJ1-5; D gene unclear. The receptor was isolated from a human donor who had recovered from COVID-19. This chain's CDR3 is CASSVGPAANQPQHF. Written as DNA, the CDR3 is TGTGCCAGCAGCGTAGGTCCGGCGGCGAATCAGCCCCAGCATTTT.